This TCR beta chain was sequenced in a study of cytomegalovirus exposure and HLA in healthy donors. Study background: In an early release, HLA-typed donors contributed 75 million to 85 million unique TCR sequences. Study-wide points: Researchers catalogued 160 or so TCR beta chains as cytomegalovirus-associated. The dataset shows that most TCR sequences were rare, while some public TCRs occurred in many donors. Certain indistinguishable V segments, among them TRBV6-2 and TRBV6-3, were excluded.

Germline V gene sequence: CDR1 SGHDT, CDR2 YYEEEE. The germline V and J ends were trimmed by 2 bases and 9 bases, with 15 bases remaining between them. The CDR3 totals 14 residues. Concerning this clone: The antigen is unknown.

In the PCR, 60 Vbeta and 13 Jbeta primers were used. This table comes from immunoSEQ multiplex PCR, and its TCRdb copy is limited to in-frame clones, with some not included. This table holds 200,000 to 250,000 clones, approximately 80% found once. The V call is TRBV5-6, the J call TRBJ2-1; D gene ambiguous. This clonotype was sampled from a girl aged 5 to 17 in good health and CMV-seronegative. Sequenced sample: PBMCs. The CDR3 DNA follows: TGTGCCAGCAGCTTCCCTAGAGTAAAAAGTGAGCAGTTCTTC. Translating it yields CASSFPRVKSEQFF.